This entry is about one TCR beta chain. These data belong to a study of T cell changes during pregnancy in multiple sclerosis. Assay: immunoSEQ multiplex PCR; the TCRdb copy retains only in-frame clones and omits some. The sample records some 57,000 clones, 91% being singletons. Germline V lookup: CDR1 LGHNA, CDR2 YSLEER. Trimming left V 0 bases short and J 7 bases short, with 15 bases between. The CDR3 length is 15 residues. The sequence came from a female donor in good health, enrolled as a control in a pregnancy study. The material was CD4+ T cells from peripheral blood mononuclear cells, obtained after pregnancy. V gene TRBV4-3 combines with J gene TRBJ1-1, with D perhaps matching TRBD1 (6 bases). The CDR3 DNA sequence: TGCGCCAGCAGCCAAGATCCCACAGGGTGGGGTGAAGCTTTCTTT. Residues: CASSQDPTGWGEAFF.